The 21 T cell receptor beta chains presented below share a single source sample, sequenced in a study of T cells in localized non-small cell lung cancer. Repertoires were generated with immunoSEQ multiplex PCR, while TCRdb's copy carries only in-frame clones and drops some. The sample yields around 67,000 clones, roughly 88% seen once. This sample comprised peripheral blood, obtained before any cancer treatment. These receptor sequences come from a woman aged 40-70 years with stage I lung adenocarcinoma.

The V call is TRBV6-6, the J call TRBJ2-1; no reliable D call. The V end was cut by 7 bases, the J end by 5 bases, with 15 bases between. This CDR3 region has 14 residues. The germline gives CDR1 MNHNY, CDR2 SVGAGI (reference sequence). The CDR3 DNA reads as TGTGCCAGCAAAAGGTTATTACTGAACAATGAGCAGTTCTTC. Translating gives CASKRLLLNNEQFF.

The J gene is TRBJ1-6, the V gene TRBV19, with D possibly matching TRBD1 (5 bases). Germline V lookup: CDR1 LNHDA, CDR2 SQIVND (reference sequence). Trimming stripped 5 bases from V and 3 bases from J, with 8 bases between. The CDR3 consists of 14 residues. The CDR3 DNA follows: TGTGCCAGTAGTGGGGGGGACTATAATTCACCCCTCCACTTT. It codes for CASSGGDYNSPLHF.

This clone showed up just a few times. The chain has TRBV2 and TRBJ1-5, with a weak D call TRBD1 (5 bases). The V gene lost 7 bases and the J gene lost 5 bases, with 9 bases spanning the gap. Germline lookup yields CDR1 SNHLY and CDR2 FYNNEI. This CDR3 region has 12 residues. The CDR3 region has the DNA TGTGCCAGCAATCAACAGGATCAGCCCCAGCATTTT. As protein: CASNQQDQPQHF.

This sequence joins TRBV7-9 and TRBJ2-6; 10 nucleotides agree with TRBD2. Germline CDR1 SEHNR, CDR2 FQNEAQ (reference sequence). The CDR3 spans 16 residues. The V segment lost 8 bases and the J segment 4 bases; nucleotides outside the gene matches: 8. The CDR3 protein is CASHTSGAAGANVLTF. The CDR3, as DNA: TGTGCCAGCCATACTAGCGGGGCGGCAGGGGCCAACGTCCTGACTTTC.

This chain connects TRBV9 to TRBJ1-5; D uncertain. The CDR3 runs to 15 residues. Germline loops: CDR1 SGDLS, CDR2 YYNGEE. V was shortened by 0 bases and J by 1 base, with 8 bases between the two germline ends. DNA of the CDR3: TGTGCCAGCAGCGTAGGGCCAGGCAGCAATCAGCCCCAGCATTTT. Translation: CASSVGPGSNQPQHF.

The rearrangement uses TRBV5-1 and TRBJ2-1; 11 nucleotides align to TRBD2. Germline-derived CDR1 and CDR2 are SGHRS and YFSETQ. V lost 6 bases to trimming and J lost 6 bases; unmatched junction nucleotides: 5. The CDR3 is 14 residues long. In nucleotides, the CDR3 is TGCGCCAGCACCCAGACTAGCGGGATCAATGAGCAGTTCTTC. It encodes CASTQTSGINEQFF.

The J gene is TRBJ1-5, the V gene TRBV6-1, with D maybe TRBD1 (5 bases). V lost 2 bases and J 7 bases, leaving 12 bases between the germline ends. Germline lookup yields CDR1 MNHNS and CDR2 SASEGT. The CDR3 contains 14 residues. CDR3: CASSEFLGRQPQHF. The CDR3 coding sequence is TGTGCCAGCAGTGAATTTTTGGGGCGGCAGCCCCAGCATTTT.

This sequence joins TRBV27 and TRBJ1-2; D is perhaps TRBD1 (6 bases). Germline V CDR1 and CDR2: MNHEY, SMNVEV (reference sequence). V was shortened by 1 base and J by 4 bases, with 10 bases between the two germline ends. This CDR3 spans 14 amino acids. CDR3 sequence (DNA): TGTGCCAGCAGTTTATTTGGGGGCATCTATGGCTACACCTTC. Its translation is CASSLFGGIYGYTF.

The gene calls are TRBV7-8 and TRBJ1-1; TRBD1 matches at 8 bases. The CDR3 is 14 residues long. V was pared by 2 bases and J by 4 bases, with 3 bases of the junction left unmatched. Germline V gene sequence: CDR1 SGHVS, CDR2 FQNEAQ. The CDR3 nucleotides are TGTGCCAGCAGCTTAATGACAGGGGTCACTGAAGCTTTCTTT. Residues: CASSLMTGVTEAFF.

This clone is a singleton in its sample. V gene TRBV2 combines with J gene TRBJ1-2, with TRBD1 identical over 10 bases. The junction had 7 bases not matched to a gene; V was cut back by 2 bases and J by 4 bases. CDR1 and CDR2 from the germline V gene are SNHLY and FYNNEI. This CDR3 has 16 residues. The CDR3 here is CASSEIRQGAFYGYTF. CDR3 nucleotides: TGTGCCAGCAGTGAAATTAGACAGGGGGCCTTCTATGGCTACACCTTC.

The chain employs TRBV25-1 and TRBJ1-3; no definite D call. The CDR3 covers 11 residues. V was shortened by 6 bases and J by 4 bases, with 4 bases between the two germline ends. Germline V gene sequence: CDR1 MGHDK, CDR2 SYGVNS. The CDR3 loop reads CASSRGNTIYF. The CDR3 coding sequence is TGTGCCAGCAGCAGGGGAAACACCATATATTTT.

The V gene is TRBV27, the J gene TRBJ1-2, with 11 nucleotides matching TRBD1. The CDR3 contains 19 residues. Trimming removed 5 bases from V and 4 bases from J; junction bases left unmatched: 18. From germline, CDR1 is MNHEY and CDR2 SMNVEV (reference sequence). In DNA form, the CDR3 reads TGTGCCAGCAGTCCCCTCCCCGGACAGGGGGCTAACTCCATCTATGGCTACACCTTC. This translates into CASSPLPGQGANSIYGYTF.

The V call is TRBV7-2, the J call TRBJ2-1; D uncertain. The ends were cut back, 1 base at V and 6 bases at J, with 10 bases in the middle. CDR1 and CDR2 from the germline V gene are SGHTA and FQGNSA. There are 14 residues in the CDR3. The CDR3: CASSLVAVRNEQFF. Written as DNA, the CDR3 is TGTGCCAGCAGCTTAGTGGCGGTGCGCAATGAGCAGTTCTTC.

The chain joins TRBV6-5 to TRBJ2-3; D call uncertain. V was pared by 4 bases and J by 3 bases, with 14 bases between. This CDR3 is built from 15 residues. Germline-derived CDR1 and CDR2 are MNHEY and SVGAGI. The CDR3 here is CASSFSKGRTDTQYF. The CDR3 nucleotides are TGTGCCAGCAGTTTCTCAAAAGGTCGGACAGATACGCAGTATTTT.

A remark on this clone: One junction end does not reproduce the germline sequence, and a read error may be involved. The chain uses TRBV7-9 and TRBJ2-3, with D tentatively TRBD1 (6 bases). Germline V gene data show CDR1 as SEHNR and CDR2 as FQNEAQ (reference sequence). This CDR3 spans 15 amino acids. The CDR3 here is CASSLGTTATDTQYF. The CDR3 DNA reads TGTGCCAGCAGTTTAGGGACAACGGCCACAGATACGCAGTATTTT.

V is TRBV6-1 and J is TRBJ2-5; D unclear. The CDR3 has 13 residues. From germline, CDR1 is MNHNS and CDR2 SASEGT. Trimming shortened V by 1 base and J by 6 bases, and 9 bases separated the two germline ends. As DNA, the CDR3 is TGTGCCAGCAGTGAAGTGAGCCGAAAGACCCAGTACTTC. This gives the protein CASSEVSRKTQYF.

The chain uses TRBV6-6 and TRBJ1-1; a possible D gene is TRBD1 (6 bases). The CDR3 has 16 amino acids. Deletions cut 2 bases from V and 3 bases from J, with 16 bases between. From germline, CDR1 is MNHNY and CDR2 SVGAGI (reference sequence). CDR3 in DNA: TGTGCCAGCAGTTACCCACCGAGGGGGTTGCACACTGAAGCTTTCTTT. The encoded protein is CASSYPPRGLHTEAFF.

The gene calls are TRBV9 and TRBJ2-3, with 10 nucleotides matching TRBD2. This CDR3 has 15 residues. Germline assignment: CDR1 SGDLS and CDR2 YYNGEE. Unmatched junction bases numbered 6, after V lost 3 bases and J lost 5 bases. The CDR3 sequence is CASSAPAGGGDTQYF. CDR3 nucleotide sequence: TGTGCCAGCAGCGCCCCAGCGGGAGGGGGAGATACGCAGTATTTT.

The V and J genes are TRBV5-1 and TRBJ1-1; a possible D gene is TRBD1 (5 bases). The CDR3 is 15 amino acids. Trimming stripped 0 bases from V and 6 bases from J, with 15 bases between. The germline V gene encodes CDR1 SGHRS and CDR2 YFSETQ. The CDR3, as DNA: TGCGCCAGCAGCTTGGCCAGTAGGGCGGGGGCTGAAGCTTTCTTT. Residues: CASSLASRAGAEAFF.

The rearrangement uses TRBV5-5 and TRBJ1-1; TRBD1 aligns across 8 bases. V lost 0 bases to trimming and J lost 5 bases; unmatched junction nucleotides: 9. CDR1 and CDR2 (germline): SGHKS, YYEKEE (reference sequence). The CDR3 totals 16 residues. CDR3 loop: CASSLGSRTGITEAFF. CDR3 bases: TGTGCCAGCAGCTTGGGATCGAGGACAGGGATAACTGAAGCTTTCTTT.

This clone appeared a few times. This sequence joins TRBV7-2 and TRBJ2-7; 11 positions agree with TRBD2. Per germline, CDR1 SGHTA and CDR2 FQGNSA. This CDR3 is 16 amino acids long. V gave up 6 bases and J gave up 5 bases; unmatched junction bases: 12. The CDR3 nucleotides are TGTGCCAGCAGTCAGACTAGCGGGACAGCTGTCCACGAGCAGTACTTC. It encodes CASSQTSGTAVHEQYF.